A single sample gave rise to the 9 T cell receptor beta chains below, sequenced in a study of T cell responses to AZD1222 COVID-19 vaccine. Produced via immunoSEQ multiplex PCR; TCRdb's table is partial and in-frame only. The data show 250,000 to 300,000 clones, about 94% seen once. The sequences come from peripheral blood, collected 28 days after the second AZD1222 dose. The receptors originated from an adult who received the AZD1222 COVID-19 vaccine.

This chain uses TRBV5-1 with TRBJ2-7; 9 bases line up with TRBD2. V lost 2 bases to trimming and J lost 4 bases; unmatched junction nucleotides: 4. The CDR3 spans 14 residues. Germline CDR1 and CDR2: SGHRS and YFSETQ. For the CDR3, the DNA is TGCGCCAGCAGCTTAGGAGCGGGAGGTTACGAGCAGTACTTC. Protein: CASSLGAGGYEQYF. The full variable domain, its missing parts supplied by reference TRBV5-1 and TRBJ2-7, is KAGVTQTPRYLIKTRGQQVTLSCSPISGHRSVSWYQQTPGQGLQFLFEYFSETQRNKGNFPGRFSGRQFSNSRSEMNVSTLELGDSALYLCASSLGAGGYEQYFGPGTRLTVT.

The V call is TRBV6-5, the J call TRBJ2-3; D gene uncertain. Germline loops: CDR1 MNHEY, CDR2 SVGAGI. V lost 5 bases and J 1 base, leaving 10 bases between the germline ends. The CDR3 totals 14 residues. CDR3 nucleotides: TGTGCCAGCAGTCTCTTCGAGGGCACAGATACGCAGTATTTT. Protein sequence: CASSLFEGTDTQYF.

The J gene is TRBJ2-5, the V gene TRBV19, with D perhaps TRBD2 (6 bases). Trimming pared 6 bases from V and 5 bases from J, leaving 16 bases between. The CDR3 is 14 residues long. Germline V gene sequence: CDR1 LNHDA, CDR2 SQIVND (reference sequence). This CDR3 reads CASRPGDSGETQYF. Here the CDR3 DNA reads TGTGCCAGTAGGCCCGGGGACTCGGGGGAGACCCAGTACTTC.

The chain joins TRBV28 to TRBJ1-4; 11 nucleotides line up with TRBD1. From germline, CDR1 is MDHEN and CDR2 SYDVKM. With V trimmed by 5 bases and J by 8 bases, 4 bases remained unmatched. CDR3 size: 14 residues. CDR3 amino acids: CASSPWTGGEKLFF. As DNA, the CDR3 is TGTGCCAGCAGTCCCTGGACAGGGGGCGAAAAACTGTTTTTT.

This rearrangement joins TRBV29-1 to TRBJ2-2; 7 positions agree with TRBD1. The CDR3 is 14 residues long. CDR1 SQVTM and CDR2 ANQGSEA come from the germline V gene. The trim removed 6 bases at V and 5 bases at J, leaving 9 bases unmatched. CDR3 loop: CSVAGTALTGELFF. CDR3 bases: TGCAGCGTAGCCGGGACAGCCTTAACCGGGGAGCTGTTTTTT.

This clone was recorded only once. The chain is built from TRBV5-1 and TRBJ1-6; D remains unclear. CDR1 is SGHRS and CDR2 is YFSETQ in the germline V gene. The germline V and J ends were trimmed by 4 bases and 3 bases, with 17 bases remaining between them. There are 17 residues in the CDR3. The DNA of the CDR3 is TGCGCCAGCAGCCCGGAGGGAGGGAATTACTATAATTCACCCCTCCACTTT. Translating it yields CASSPEGGNYYNSPLHF. Using reference TRBV5-1 and TRBJ1-6 for the parts outside the CDR3, the full variable domain is KAGVTQTPRYLIKTRGQQVTLSCSPISGHRSVSWYQQTPGQGLQFLFEYFSETQRNKGNFPGRFSGRQFSNSRSEMNVSTLELGDSALYLCASSPEGGNYYNSPLHFGNGTRLTVT.

This chain links TRBV6-6 with TRBJ2-7; D possibly corresponds to TRBD1 (6 bases). Germline assignment: CDR1 MNHNY and CDR2 SVGAGI (reference sequence). Deletions cut 2 bases from V and 2 bases from J, with 10 bases between. The CDR3 totals 14 residues. The CDR3 region is CASSYNQGPYEQYF. In DNA form, the CDR3 reads TGTGCCAGCAGTTACAATCAGGGGCCCTACGAGCAGTACTTC.

The genes are TRBV4-1 and TRBJ2-1; TRBD1 agrees at 9 bases. This CDR3 is built from 15 residues. Trimming removed 6 bases from V and 8 bases from J; junction bases left unmatched: 11. Per the germline V gene, CDR1 is MGHRA and CDR2 is YSYEKL. The CDR3 DNA sequence: TGCGCCAGCAGTCCACCCCGGGACAGGGTCTATGAGCAGTTCTTC. Translation gives CASSPPRDRVYEQFF.

This clone came up once. This sequence joins TRBV18 and TRBJ2-6; D unclear. Germline assignment: CDR1 KGHSH and CDR2 LQKENI. V was clipped by 7 bases and J by 0 bases, with 10 bases between them. This CDR3 is built from 15 residues. CDR3 sequence reads: CASFTKFSGANVLTF. The CDR3 nucleotides are TGTGCCAGCTTCACCAAGTTCTCTGGGGCCAACGTCCTGACTTTC.